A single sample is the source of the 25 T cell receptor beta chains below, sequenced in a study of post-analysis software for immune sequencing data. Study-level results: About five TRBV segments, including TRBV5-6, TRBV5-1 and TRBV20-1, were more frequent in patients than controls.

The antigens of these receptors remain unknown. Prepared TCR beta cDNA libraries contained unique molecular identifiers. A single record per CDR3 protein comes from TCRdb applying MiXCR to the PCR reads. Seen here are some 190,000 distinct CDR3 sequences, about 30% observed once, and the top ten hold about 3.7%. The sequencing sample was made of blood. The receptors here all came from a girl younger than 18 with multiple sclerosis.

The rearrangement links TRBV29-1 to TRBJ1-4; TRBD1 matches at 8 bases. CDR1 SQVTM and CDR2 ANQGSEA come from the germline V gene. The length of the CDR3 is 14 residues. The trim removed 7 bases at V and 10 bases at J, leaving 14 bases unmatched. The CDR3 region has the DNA TGCAGCGCTGGGGAACAGGGGGGGAAAGGAAAACTGTTTTTT. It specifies CSAGEQGGKGKLFF.

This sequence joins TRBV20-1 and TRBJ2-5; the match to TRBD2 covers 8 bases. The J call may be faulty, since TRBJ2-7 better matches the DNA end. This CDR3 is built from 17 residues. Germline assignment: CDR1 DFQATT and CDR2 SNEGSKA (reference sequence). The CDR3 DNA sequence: TGCAGTGCTAGAGATCTTAGGAGTAGCGGGGCCCCCTACGAGCAGTACTTC. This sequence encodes CSARDLRSSGAPYEQYF.

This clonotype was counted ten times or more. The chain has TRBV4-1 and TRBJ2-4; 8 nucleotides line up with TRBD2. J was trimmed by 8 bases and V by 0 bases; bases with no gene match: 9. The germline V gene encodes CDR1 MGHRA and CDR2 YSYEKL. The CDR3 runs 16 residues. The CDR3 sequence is CASSQEWEREGDIQYF. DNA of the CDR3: TGCGCCAGCAGCCAAGAGTGGGAACGGGAGGGGGACATTCAGTACTTC.

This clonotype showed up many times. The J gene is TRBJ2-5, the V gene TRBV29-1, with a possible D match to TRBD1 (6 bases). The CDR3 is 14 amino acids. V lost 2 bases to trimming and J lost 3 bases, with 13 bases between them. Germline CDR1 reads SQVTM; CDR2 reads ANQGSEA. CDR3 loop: CSVELGDRKETQYF. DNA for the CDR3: TGCAGCGTTGAATTGGGAGACAGGAAAGAGACCCAGTACTTC.

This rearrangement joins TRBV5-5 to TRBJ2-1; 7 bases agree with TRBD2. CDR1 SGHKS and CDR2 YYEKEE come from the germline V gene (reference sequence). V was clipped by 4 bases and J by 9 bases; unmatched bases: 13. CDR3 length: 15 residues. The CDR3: CASSTLSAGAIEQFF. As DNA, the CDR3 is TGTGCCAGCAGCACCCTGAGTGCGGGAGCGATTGAGCAGTTCTTC.

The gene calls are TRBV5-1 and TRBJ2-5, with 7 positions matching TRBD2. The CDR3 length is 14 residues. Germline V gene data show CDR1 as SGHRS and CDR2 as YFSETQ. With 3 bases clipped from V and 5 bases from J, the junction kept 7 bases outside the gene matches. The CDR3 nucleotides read TGCGCCAGCAGCTCTCCACGGGAGGACGAGACCCAGTACTTC. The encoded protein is CASSSPREDETQYF.

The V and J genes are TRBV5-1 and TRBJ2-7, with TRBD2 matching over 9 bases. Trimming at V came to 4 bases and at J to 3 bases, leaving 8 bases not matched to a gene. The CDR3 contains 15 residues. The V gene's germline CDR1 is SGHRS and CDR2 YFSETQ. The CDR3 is CASSGGSGGYYEQYF. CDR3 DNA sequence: TGCGCCAGCAGCGGGGGTAGCGGGGGATACTACGAGCAGTACTTC.

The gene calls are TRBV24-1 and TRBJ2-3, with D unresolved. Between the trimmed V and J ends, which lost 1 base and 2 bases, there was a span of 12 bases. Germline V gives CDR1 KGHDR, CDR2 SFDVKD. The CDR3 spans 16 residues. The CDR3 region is CATSDFRSADTDTQYF. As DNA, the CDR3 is TGTGCCACCAGTGATTTCCGATCAGCAGACACAGATACGCAGTATTTT.

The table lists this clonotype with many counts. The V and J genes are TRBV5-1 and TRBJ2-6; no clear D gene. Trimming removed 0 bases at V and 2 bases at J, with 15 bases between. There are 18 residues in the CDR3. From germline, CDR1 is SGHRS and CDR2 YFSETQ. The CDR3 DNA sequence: TGCGCCAGCAGCTTGGACCTTAACCCCCTGCCTGGGGCCAACGTCCTGACTTTC. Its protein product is CASSLDLNPLPGANVLTF. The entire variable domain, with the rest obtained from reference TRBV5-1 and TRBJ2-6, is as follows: KAGVTQTPRYLIKTRGQQVTLSCSPISGHRSVSWYQQTPGQGLQFLFEYFSETQRNKGNFPGRFSGRQFSNSRSEMNVSTLELGDSALYLCASSLDLNPLPGANVLTFGAGSRLTVL.

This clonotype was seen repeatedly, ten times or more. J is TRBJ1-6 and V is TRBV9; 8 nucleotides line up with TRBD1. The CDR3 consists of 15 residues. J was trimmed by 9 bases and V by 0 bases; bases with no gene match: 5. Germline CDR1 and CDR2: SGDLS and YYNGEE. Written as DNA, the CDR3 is TGTGCCAGCAGCGTAGCTCCAGGGGGCGGTTCACCCCTCCACTTT. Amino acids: CASSVAPGGGSPLHF.

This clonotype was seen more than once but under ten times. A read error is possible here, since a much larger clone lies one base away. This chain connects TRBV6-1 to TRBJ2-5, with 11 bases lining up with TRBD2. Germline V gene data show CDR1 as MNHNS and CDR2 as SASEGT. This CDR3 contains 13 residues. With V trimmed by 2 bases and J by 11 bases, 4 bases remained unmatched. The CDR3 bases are TGTGCCAGCAGTGAAATAGCGGGAGGGCCGCAGTACTTC. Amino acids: CASSEIAGGPQYF.

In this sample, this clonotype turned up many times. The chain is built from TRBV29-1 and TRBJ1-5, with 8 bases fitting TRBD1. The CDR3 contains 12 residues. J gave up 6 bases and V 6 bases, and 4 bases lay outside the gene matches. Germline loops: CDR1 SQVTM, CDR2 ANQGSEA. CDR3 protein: CSVGQASQPQHF. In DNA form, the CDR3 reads TGCAGCGTGGGACAGGCCTCTCAGCCCCAGCATTTT.

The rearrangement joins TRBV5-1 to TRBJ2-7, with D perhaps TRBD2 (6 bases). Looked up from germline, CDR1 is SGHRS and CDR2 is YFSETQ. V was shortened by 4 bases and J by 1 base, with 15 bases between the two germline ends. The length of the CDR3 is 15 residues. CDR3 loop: CASSARSGPSYEQYF. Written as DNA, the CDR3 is TGCGCCAGCAGCGCGAGAAGCGGGCCATCCTACGAGCAGTACTTC.

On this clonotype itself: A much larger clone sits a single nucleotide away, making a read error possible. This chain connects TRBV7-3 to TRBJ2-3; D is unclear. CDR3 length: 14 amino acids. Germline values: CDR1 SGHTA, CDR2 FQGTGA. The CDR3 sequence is CANSLRRSTDTQYF. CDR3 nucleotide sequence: TGTGCCAACAGCCTACGACGGAGCACAGATACGCAGTATTTT.

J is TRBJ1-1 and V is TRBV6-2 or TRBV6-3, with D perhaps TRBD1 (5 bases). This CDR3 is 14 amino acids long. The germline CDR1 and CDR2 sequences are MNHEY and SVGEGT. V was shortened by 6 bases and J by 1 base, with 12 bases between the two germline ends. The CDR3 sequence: CASSLRATNTEAFF. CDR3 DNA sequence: TGTGCCAGCAGCCTCAGGGCCACGAACACTGAAGCTTTCTTT.

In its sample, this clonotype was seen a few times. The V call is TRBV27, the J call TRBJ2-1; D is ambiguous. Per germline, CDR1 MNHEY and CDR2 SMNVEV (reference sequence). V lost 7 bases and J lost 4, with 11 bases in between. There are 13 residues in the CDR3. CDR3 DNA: TGTGCCAGCAAGTTGGGATTGTACAATGAGCAGTTCTTC. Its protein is CASKLGLYNEQFF.

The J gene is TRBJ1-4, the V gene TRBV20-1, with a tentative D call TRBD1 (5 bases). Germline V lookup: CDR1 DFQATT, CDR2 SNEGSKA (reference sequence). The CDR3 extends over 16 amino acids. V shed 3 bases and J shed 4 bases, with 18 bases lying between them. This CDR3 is CSARVPGRGFNEKLFF. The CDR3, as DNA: TGCAGTGCTAGGGTACCGGGACGGGGGTTTAATGAAAAACTGTTTTTT.

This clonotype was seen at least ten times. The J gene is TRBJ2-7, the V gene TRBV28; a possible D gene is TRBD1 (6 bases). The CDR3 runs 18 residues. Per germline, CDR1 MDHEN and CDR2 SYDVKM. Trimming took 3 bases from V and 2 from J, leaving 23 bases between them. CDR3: CASSFTHYRAPPTYEQYF. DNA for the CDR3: TGTGCCAGCAGTTTTACACACTACAGGGCCCCCCCTACCTACGAGCAGTACTTC.

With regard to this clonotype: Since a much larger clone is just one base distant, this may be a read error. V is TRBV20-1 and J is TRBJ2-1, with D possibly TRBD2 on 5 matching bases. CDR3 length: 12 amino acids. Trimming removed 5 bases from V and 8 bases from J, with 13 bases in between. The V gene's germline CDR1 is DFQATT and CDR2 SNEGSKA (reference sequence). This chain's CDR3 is CSAGDLGDEQFF. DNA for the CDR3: TGCAGTGCTGGCGATCTCGGGGATGAGCAGTTCTTC.

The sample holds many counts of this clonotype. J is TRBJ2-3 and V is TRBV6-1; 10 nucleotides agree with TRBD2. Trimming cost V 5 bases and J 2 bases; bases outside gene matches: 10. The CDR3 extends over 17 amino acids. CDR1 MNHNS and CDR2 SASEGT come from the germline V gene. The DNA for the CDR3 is TGTGCCAGCAGTAAATGGACTAGCGGATCTTACACAGATACGCAGTATTTT. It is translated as CASSKWTSGSYTDTQYF.

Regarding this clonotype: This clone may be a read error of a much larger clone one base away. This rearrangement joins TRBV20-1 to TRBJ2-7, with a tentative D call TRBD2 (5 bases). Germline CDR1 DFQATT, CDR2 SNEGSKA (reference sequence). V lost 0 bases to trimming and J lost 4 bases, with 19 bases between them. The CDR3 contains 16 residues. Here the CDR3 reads CSARDLRFVGSYEQYF. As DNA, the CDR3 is TGCAGTGCTAGAGACCTTCGCTTCGTGGGGAGTTACGAGCAGTACTTC.

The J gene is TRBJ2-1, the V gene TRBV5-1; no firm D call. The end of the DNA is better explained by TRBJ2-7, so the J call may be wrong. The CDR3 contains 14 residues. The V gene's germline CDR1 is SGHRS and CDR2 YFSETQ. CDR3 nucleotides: TGCGCCAGCAGCTTGGATCCAGCCTACAATGAGCAGTACTTC. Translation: CASSLDPAYNEQYF.

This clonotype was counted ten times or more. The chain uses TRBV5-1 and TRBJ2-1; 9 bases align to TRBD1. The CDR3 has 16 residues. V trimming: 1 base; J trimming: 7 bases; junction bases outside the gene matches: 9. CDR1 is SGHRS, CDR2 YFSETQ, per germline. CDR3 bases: TGCGCCAGCAGCTTGTCGCGGGACAGGGTCAGGAATGAGCAGTTCTTC. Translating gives CASSLSRDRVRNEQFF.

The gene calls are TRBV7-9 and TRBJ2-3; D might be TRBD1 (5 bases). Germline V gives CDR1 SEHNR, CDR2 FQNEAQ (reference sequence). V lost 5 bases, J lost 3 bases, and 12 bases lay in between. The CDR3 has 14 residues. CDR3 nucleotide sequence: TGTGCCAGCAGCCCCAGGGTGGAGACAGATACGCAGTATTTT. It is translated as CASSPRVETDTQYF.

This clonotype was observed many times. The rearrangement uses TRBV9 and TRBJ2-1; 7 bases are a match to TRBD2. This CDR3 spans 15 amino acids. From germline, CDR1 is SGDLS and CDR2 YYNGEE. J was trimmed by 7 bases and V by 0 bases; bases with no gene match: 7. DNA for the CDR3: TGTGCCAGCAGCGTAGAACGGGAGGCTGGGAATGAGCAGTTCTTC. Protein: CASSVEREAGNEQFF.